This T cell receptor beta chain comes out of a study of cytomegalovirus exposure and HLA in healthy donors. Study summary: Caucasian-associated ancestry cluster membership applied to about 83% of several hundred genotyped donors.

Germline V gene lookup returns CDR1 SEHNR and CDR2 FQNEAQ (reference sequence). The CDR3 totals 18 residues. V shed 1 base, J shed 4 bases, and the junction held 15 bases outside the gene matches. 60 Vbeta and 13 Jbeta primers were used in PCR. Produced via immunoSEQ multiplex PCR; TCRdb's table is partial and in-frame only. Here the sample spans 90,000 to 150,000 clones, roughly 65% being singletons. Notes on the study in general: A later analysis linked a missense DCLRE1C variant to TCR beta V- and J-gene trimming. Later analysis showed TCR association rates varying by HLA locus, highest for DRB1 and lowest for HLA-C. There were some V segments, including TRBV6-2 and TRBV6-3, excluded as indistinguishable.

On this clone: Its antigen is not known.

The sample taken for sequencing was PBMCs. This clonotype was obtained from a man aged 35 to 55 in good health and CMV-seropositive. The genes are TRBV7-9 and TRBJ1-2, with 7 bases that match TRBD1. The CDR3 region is CASSLGRDRPTLSYGYTF. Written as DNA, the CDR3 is TGTGCCAGCAGCTTAGGTCGGGACAGACCCACGTTGAGCTATGGCTACACCTTC. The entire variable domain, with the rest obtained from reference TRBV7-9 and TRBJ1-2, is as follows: DTGVSQNPRHKITKRGQNVTFRCDPISEHNRLYWYRQTLGQGPEFLTYFQNEAQLEKSRLLSDRFSAERPKGSFSTLEIQRTEQGDSAMYLCASSLGRDRPTLSYGYTFGSGTRLTVV.